The clone carrying this T cell receptor beta chain was counted between two and nine times. In the authors' workflow: Amplification of reference gene primers was used by the study to estimate nucleated cell counts. This table comes from immunoSEQ multiplex PCR, and its TCRdb copy is limited to in-frame clones, with some not included. Clone size and V and J calls were adopted from that table, with D and trimming inferred from the DNA. This table has roughly 200,000 clones, roughly 90% appearing once. Germline-derived CDR1 and CDR2 are MNHEY and SMNVEV (reference sequence). The CDR3 length is 17 residues. With 8 bases clipped from V and 7 bases from J, the junction kept 15 bases outside the gene matches. The sample originates from a study of blood T cell repertoires in COVID-19. Whole-study context: Sample material is recorded as cDNA or gDNA derived from T cells, B-cell-depleted T cells, or PBMCs.

V and J are TRBV27 and TRBJ2-4; 12 bases fit TRBD1. The clonotype was recovered from a man aged 45-65 years with COVID-19, enrolled during active disease. Sequencing input: peripheral blood. The CDR3: CASRQGTGGEGVNIQYF. The CDR3 nucleotides read TGTGCCAGCCGTCAAGGGACAGGGGGCGAAGGAGTGAACATTCAGTACTTC.